This record covers a single TCR beta chain. Its target is not known. CDR1 SQVTM and CDR2 ANQGSEA come from the germline V gene. This CDR3 spans 14 amino acids. With 6 bases removed from V and 8 bases from J, the gap between germline ends came to 23 bases. Peripheral blood samples and lesional scalp punch biopsies were obtained from alopecia areata patients. As the sequencing template, cDNA was produced by extracting RNA and reverse transcribing it. Assay used: immunoSEQ multiplex PCR; TCRdb lists only in-frame clones, some missing. Altogether 170,000 or so clones are present, around 60% being singletons, with the ten largest covering around 15%. The sample belongs to a study of CD8+ T cells in alopecia areata. The study, taken as a whole, reports: Scalp lesions, especially in alopecia totalis/universalis, had higher clonality than normal scalp.

The source of this sequence is a human donor with alopecia areata. Sequencing used CD4+ T cells sorted from blood, obtained at week 0. The chain combines TRBV29-1 with TRBJ2-7; the D gene could be TRBD1 or TRBD2 (7 bases each). Here the CDR3 DNA reads TGCAGCGTCACCCCCGGGGGCAGGGGGGGGCAGCAGTACTTC. Translated, it gives CSVTPGGRGGQQYF.